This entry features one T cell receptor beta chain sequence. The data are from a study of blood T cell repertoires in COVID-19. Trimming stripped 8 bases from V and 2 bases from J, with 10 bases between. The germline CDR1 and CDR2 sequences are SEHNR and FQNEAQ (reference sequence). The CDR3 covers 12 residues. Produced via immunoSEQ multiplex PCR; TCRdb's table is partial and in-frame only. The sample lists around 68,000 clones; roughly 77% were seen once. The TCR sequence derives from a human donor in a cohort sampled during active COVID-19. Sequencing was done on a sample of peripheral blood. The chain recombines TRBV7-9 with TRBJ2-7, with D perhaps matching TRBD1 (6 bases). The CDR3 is CASGEGAYEQYF. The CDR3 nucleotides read TGTGCCAGCGGCGAGGGGGCCTACGAGCAGTACTTC.